These T cell receptor beta chains were read from a single sample in a study of T-cell memory formation after mild COVID-19. TCRdb fed the 5' RACE reads into MiXCR, producing one record per CDR3 protein. Of roughly 310,000 distinct CDR3 sequences listed, 15% were seen once; the top ten hold about a fifth. Material: PBMCs or a T cell subset sorted from them (not recorded which). These TCRs come from a man in his late teens or twenties who had mild COVID-19 (a few samples of this study predate the infection). Cell type and time point are not known. Both conserved end residues are part of each CDR3. A D gene is named only where the DNA matches it firmly. The size field is filled for only some rows; it gives once, few, many or a size class.

TRBV7-8	.	.	TRBJ2-1	TGTGCCAGCACCCTAGCGCCCCTCCGCTCTGAGCAGTTCTTC	CASTLAPLRSEQFF
TRBV6-5	TRBD1	.	TRBJ2-5	TGTGCCAGCAGTCCCGGGACAGGGGGCGCGGGCGTGGAGACCCAGTACTTC	CASSPGTGGAGVETQYF
TRBV7-6	TRBD1	few	TRBJ2-5	TGTGCCAGCAGCCCCTTTGCTACAGGGGGCGGAGAGACCCAGTACTTC	CASSPFATGGGETQYF
TRBV19	.	once	TRBJ1-1	TGTGCCAGTACCCCCCCCCCGGGGGCTGACACTGAAGCTTTCTTT	CASTPPPGADTEAFF
TRBV10-3	.	.	TRBJ1-2	TGTGCCATCAGGACCCTGCCAGAAAGGGGGAACTATGGCTACACCTTC	CAIRTLPERGNYGYTF
TRBV2	.	.	TRBJ1-1	TGTGCCACCTCCAGCAGGTCGAACACTGAAGCTTTCTTT	CATSSRSNTEAFF
TRBV2	.	.	TRBJ1-2	TGTGCCAGCAGTGGTGACAGGTCCGCTAACTATGGCTACACCTTC	CASSGDRSANYGYTF
TRBV7-8	.	.	TRBJ1-2	TGTGCCAGCAGCTCCGCCGGGGGAAGAATCTATGGCTACACCTTC	CASSSAGGRIYGYTF
TRBV19	.	.	TRBJ1-4	TGTGCCAGCCAAGACCGGGCCTCGGAAAAACTGTTTTTT	CASQDRASEKLFF
TRBV2	.	.	TRBJ2-1	TGTGCCAGCACAGGGGCGACAGGACAGTCGAGCTCCTACAATGAGCAGTTCTTC	CASTGATGQSSSYNEQFF
TRBV20-1	TRBD1	few	TRBJ2-2	TGCAGTGCTAACCGGGACAGCTCTACCGGGGAGCTGTTTTTT	CSANRDSSTGELFF
TRBV6-6	.	.	TRBJ1-5	TGTGCCAGCAGTTACGGTAAGGAGCAGCCCCAGCATTTT	CASSYGKEQPQHF
TRBV11-1	TRBD2	few	TRBJ2-1	TGTGCCAGCAGCTTAAGCGCGGGACTAGGCGCCTACAATGAGCAGTTCTTC	CASSLSAGLGAYNEQFF
TRBV4-1	TRBD1	.	TRBJ2-5	TGCGCCAGCAGCCAGTCGGGACAGAAAGAGACCCAGTACTTC	CASSQSGQKETQYF
TRBV12-3/TRBV12-4	.	.	TRBJ2-1	TGTGCCAGCGGTTCAGGGGCCTACAATGAGCAGTTCTTC	CASGSGAYNEQFF
TRBV7-2	TRBD1	.	TRBJ1-1	TGTGCCAGCAGCGGGGGACAGGGGGCAGGAGAAGCTTTCTTT	CASSGGQGAGEAFF
TRBV18	TRBD1	.	TRBJ2-7	TGTGCCAGCTCGCCGGGGACAGAGAACTACGAGCAGTACTTC	CASSPGTENYEQYF
TRBV5-1	TRBD2	many	TRBJ2-5	TGCGCCAGCAGCTCGACAGGGGCGAAGGCTAGCGGGGGATCCCAAGAGACCCAGTACTTC	CASSSTGAKASGGSQETQYF
TRBV19	TRBD1	.	TRBJ2-3	TGTGCCAGTAGTACGGGGACAGACCTCACAGATACGCAGTATTTT	CASSTGTDLTDTQYF
TRBV2	.	few	TRBJ2-4	TGTGCCAGCAGACAGGAAAACATTCAGTACTTC	CASRQENIQYF
TRBV9	TRBD1	.	TRBJ1-5	TGTGCCAGCAGCGGGACAGGGGGAAGGCAGCCCCAGCATTTT	CASSGTGGRQPQHF
TRBV19	TRBD1	few	TRBJ1-2	TGTGCCAGCCTTCAAACCGGGACAGGGAGGATCTATGGCTACACCTTC	CASLQTGTGRIYGYTF
TRBV7-9	TRBD1	many	TRBJ1-2	TGTGCCAGCTCCACCCGACAGGGGGAAAGCTACACCTTC	CASSTRQGESYTF
TRBV24-1	.	.	TRBJ2-5	TGTGCCACCAGCTCAAGACAGGAAGAGACCCAGTACTTC	CATSSRQEETQYF
TRBV15	TRBD1	.	TRBJ1-3	TGTGCCACCAGCGGGGGACAGGGAGATTTT	CATSGGQGDF
TRBV7-6	.	many	TRBJ1-1	TGTGCCAGCAGCTCCGACACTGAAGCTTTCTTT	CASSSDTEAFF
TRBV7-2	.	.	TRBJ2-7	TGTGCCAGCAGCCAAACGGGACTCGGAAGCTCCTACGAGCAGTACTTC	CASSQTGLGSSYEQYF
TRBV9	.	few	TRBJ1-6	TGTGCCAGCAGCGCCTTGGATTCGTTGGGAGTTTCCTATAATTCACCCCTCCACTTT	CASSALDSLGVSYNSPLHF
TRBV18	.	.	TRBJ1-3	TGTGCCAGCTCACCAGTTGGGGCGTTGGGAGAAAACACCATATATTTT	CASSPVGALGENTIYF
TRBV7-2	TRBD1	few	TRBJ1-2	TGTGCCAGCAGCTTAGACAGGGGGCCTAATGGCTACACCTTC	CASSLDRGPNGYTF
TRBV5-1	.	few	TRBJ1-2	TGCGCCAGCAGCTTGGACACAGGGAACTATGGCTACACCTTC	CASSLDTGNYGYTF
TRBV7-9	TRBD1	many	TRBJ1-4	TGTGCCAGCAGCCCGACACAGGGGGGATTTGAAAAACTGTTTTTT	CASSPTQGGFEKLFF
TRBV3-1	.	few	TRBJ2-3	TGTGCCAGCAACAGTCAGGGATCCGGCACAGATACGCAGTATTTT	CASNSQGSGTDTQYF
TRBV7-9	.	.	TRBJ1-2	TGTGCCAGCAGCTTGGGAGCCAGGGGTAATGGCTACACCTTC	CASSLGARGNGYTF
TRBV4-3	.	.	TRBJ1-1	TGCGCCAGCATCCAAGAAGGGGACACTGAAGCTTTCTTT	CASIQEGDTEAFF
TRBV29-1	.	few	TRBJ1-2	TGCAGCGTTGAAATCGTAGGGGGTTCTGGCTACACCTTC	CSVEIVGGSGYTF
TRBV28	.	many	TRBJ1-6	TGTGCCAGCAGTTTATGGGATTCACCCCTCCACTTT	CASSLWDSPLHF
TRBV4-3	.	.	TRBJ2-2	TGCGCCAGCAGCCAAGATATGGTCACCGGGGAGCTGTTTTTT	CASSQDMVTGELFF
TRBV7-3	TRBD2	.	TRBJ2-5	TGTGCCAGCAGCTTAGATCGGGGGGGCCGAGAGACCCAGTACTTC	CASSLDRGGRETQYF
TRBV5-1	TRBD2	many	TRBJ2-4	TGCGCCAGCAGTAGGAGCGGGGGAAACATTCAGTACTTC	CASSRSGGNIQYF
TRBV5-1	.	.	TRBJ2-7	TGCGCCAGCAGCTTGGCCTCAGGGATCATCTACGAGCAGTACTTC	CASSLASGIIYEQYF
TRBV29-1	.	few	TRBJ1-3	TGCAGCGCCACGGGGCCGACTGGAAACACCATATATTTT	CSATGPTGNTIYF
TRBV18	.	few	TRBJ1-3	TGTGCCAGCTCACCATCTCCAGGGTCCGGCGGAAACACCATATATTTT	CASSPSPGSGGNTIYF
TRBV18	TRBD2	.	TRBJ2-1	TGTGCCAGCTCACCACCGGGGGGGGTTTACAATGAGCAGTTCTTC	CASSPPGGVYNEQFF
TRBV5-1	TRBD2	.	TRBJ2-5	TGCGCCAGCAGCAACGGACTAGCGGTCCTCCAAGAGACCCAGTACTTC	CASSNGLAVLQETQYF
TRBV6-5	TRBD2	few	TRBJ2-5	TGTGCCAGCAGTAAGGGACTAGCAGGACAAGAGACCCAGTACTTC	CASSKGLAGQETQYF
TRBV15	.	many	TRBJ1-2	TGTGCCACCAGCAGAACTCTGAGCGATGGCTACACCTTC	CATSRTLSDGYTF
TRBV7-9	TRBD1	.	TRBJ2-7	TGTGCCAGCAGCATCGAGAGGGGGCTCCCCTACGAGCAGTACTTC	CASSIERGLPYEQYF
TRBV6-5	.	.	TRBJ2-1	TGTGCCAGCAGTTATGCTGGGGATGAGCAGTTCTTC	CASSYAGDEQFF
TRBV11-2	TRBD1	.	TRBJ1-2	TGTGCCAGCAGCGCGGGCCCGGGACAGGGCTATGGCTACACCTTC	CASSAGPGQGYGYTF
TRBV7-9	.	.	TRBJ1-1	TGTGCCAGCAGCTTATTGCGGAACACTGAAGCTTTCTTT	CASSLLRNTEAFF
TRBV7-3	.	.	TRBJ2-2	TGTGCCAGCAGCGACAGGGACTTCGGGTACGGGGAGCTGTTTTTT	CASSDRDFGYGELFF
TRBV20-1	TRBD1	.	TRBJ1-5	TGCAGTGCTAGCGAGGGGGCGGATCAGCCCCAGCATTTT	CSASEGADQPQHF
TRBV4-1	.	many	TRBJ2-1	TGCGCCAGCAGCCTTCACGGGGTCTCCTACAATGAGCAGTTCTTC	CASSLHGVSYNEQFF
TRBV10-3	.	few	TRBJ1-5	TGTGCCATCAGTGATTTAACTTTGGATCAGCCCCAGCATTTT	CAISDLTLDQPQHF
TRBV4-3	.	few	TRBJ1-3	TGCGCCAGCAGCCAAGAGCCCGCCGGACGCTTCTCTGGAAACACCATATATTTT	CASSQEPAGRFSGNTIYF
TRBV12-3/TRBV12-4	TRBD2	.	TRBJ2-1	TGTGCCAGCAGTGACCAGCGGGGGGTGAACAATGAGCATTTCTTC	CASSDQRGVNNEHFF